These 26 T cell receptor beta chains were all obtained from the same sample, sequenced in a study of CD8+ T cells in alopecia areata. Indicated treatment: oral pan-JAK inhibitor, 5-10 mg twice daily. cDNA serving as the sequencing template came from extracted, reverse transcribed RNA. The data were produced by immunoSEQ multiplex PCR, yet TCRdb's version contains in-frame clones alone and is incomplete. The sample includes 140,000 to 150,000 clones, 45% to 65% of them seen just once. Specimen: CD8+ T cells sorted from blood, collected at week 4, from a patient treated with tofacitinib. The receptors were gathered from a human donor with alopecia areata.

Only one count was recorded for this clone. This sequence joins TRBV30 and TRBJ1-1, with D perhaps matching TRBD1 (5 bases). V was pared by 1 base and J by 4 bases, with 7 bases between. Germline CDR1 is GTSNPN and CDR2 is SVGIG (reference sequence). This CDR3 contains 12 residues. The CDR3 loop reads CAWSAGGTEAFF. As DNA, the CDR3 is TGTGCCTGGAGTGCGGGGGGCACTGAAGCTTTCTTT.

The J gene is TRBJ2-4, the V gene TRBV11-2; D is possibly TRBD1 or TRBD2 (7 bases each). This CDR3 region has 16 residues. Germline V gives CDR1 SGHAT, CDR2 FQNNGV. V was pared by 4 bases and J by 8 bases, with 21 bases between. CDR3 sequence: CASSYPGRGLEDIQYF. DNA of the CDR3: TGTGCCAGCAGCTACCCGGGGAGGGGGCTCGAGGACATTCAGTACTTC.

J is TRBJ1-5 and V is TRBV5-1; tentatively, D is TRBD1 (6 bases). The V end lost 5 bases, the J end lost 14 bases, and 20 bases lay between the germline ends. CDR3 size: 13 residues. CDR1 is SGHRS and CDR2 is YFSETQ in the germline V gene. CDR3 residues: CASRFRGARRKHF. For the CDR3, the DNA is TGCGCCAGCAGGTTTAGGGGGGCGCGACGTAAGCATTTT.

The CDR3 loop is CSVEGFAYEQYF. The CDR3 nucleotides read TGCAGCGTTGAAGGGTTTGCGTACGAGCAGTACTTC. The chain recombines TRBV29-1 with TRBJ2-7; D unresolved. The V and J ends lost 1 base and 4 bases respectively, with 8 bases between them. This CDR3 has 12 amino acids. Germline-derived CDR1 and CDR2 are SQVTM and ANQGSEA.

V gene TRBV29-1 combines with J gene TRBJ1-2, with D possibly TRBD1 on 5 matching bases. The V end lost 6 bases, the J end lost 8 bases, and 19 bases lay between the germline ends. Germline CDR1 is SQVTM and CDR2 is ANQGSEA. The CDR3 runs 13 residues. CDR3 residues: CSVIRDHSAGYTF. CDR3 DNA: TGCAGCGTGATCCGGGACCACTCGGCGGGCTACACCTTC. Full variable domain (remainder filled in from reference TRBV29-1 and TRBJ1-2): SAVISQKPSRDICQRGTSLTIQCQVDSQVTMMFWYRQQPGQSLTLIATANQGSEATYESGFVIDKFPISRPNLTFSTLTVSNMSPEDSSIYLCSVIRDHSAGYTFGSGTRLTVV.

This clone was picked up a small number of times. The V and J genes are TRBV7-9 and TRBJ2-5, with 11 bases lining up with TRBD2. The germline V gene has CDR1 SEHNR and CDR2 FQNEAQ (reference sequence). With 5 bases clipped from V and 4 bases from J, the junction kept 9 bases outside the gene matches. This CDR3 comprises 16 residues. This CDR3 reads CASSASLTSGGETQYF. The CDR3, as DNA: TGTGCCAGCAGCGCCTCCTTAACTAGCGGGGGAGAGACCCAGTACTTC. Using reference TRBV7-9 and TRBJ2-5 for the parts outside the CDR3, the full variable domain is DTGVSQNPRHKITKRGQNVTFRCDPISEHNRLYWYRQTLGQGPEFLTYFQNEAQLEKSRLLSDRFSAERPKGSFSTLEIQRTEQGDSAMYLCASSASLTSGGETQYFGPGTRLLVL.

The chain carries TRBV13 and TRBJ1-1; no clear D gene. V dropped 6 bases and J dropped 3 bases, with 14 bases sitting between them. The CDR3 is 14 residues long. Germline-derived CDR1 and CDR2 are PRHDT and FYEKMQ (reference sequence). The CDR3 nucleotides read TGTGCCAGCAGTTCACAACCGGGATACACTGAAGCTTTCTTT. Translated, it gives CASSSQPGYTEAFF.

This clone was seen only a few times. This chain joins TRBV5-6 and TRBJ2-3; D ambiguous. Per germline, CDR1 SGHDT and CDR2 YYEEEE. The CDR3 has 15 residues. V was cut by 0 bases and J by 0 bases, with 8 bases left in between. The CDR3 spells CASSLAVRSTDTQYF. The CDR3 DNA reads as TGTGCCAGCAGCTTGGCGGTGCGGAGCACAGATACGCAGTATTTT.

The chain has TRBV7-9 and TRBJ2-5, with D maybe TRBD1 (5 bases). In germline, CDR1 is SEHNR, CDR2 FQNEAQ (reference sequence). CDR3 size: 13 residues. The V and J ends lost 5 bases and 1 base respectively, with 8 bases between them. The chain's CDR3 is CASSLTVQETQYF. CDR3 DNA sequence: TGTGCCAGCAGCCTGACAGTCCAAGAGACCCAGTACTTC.

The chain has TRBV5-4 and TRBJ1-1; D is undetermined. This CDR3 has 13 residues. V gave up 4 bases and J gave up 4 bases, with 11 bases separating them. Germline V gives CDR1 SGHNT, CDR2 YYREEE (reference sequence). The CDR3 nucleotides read TGTGCCAGCAGCGCTCGACCCCCCACTGAAGCTTTCTTT. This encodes CASSARPPTEAFF.

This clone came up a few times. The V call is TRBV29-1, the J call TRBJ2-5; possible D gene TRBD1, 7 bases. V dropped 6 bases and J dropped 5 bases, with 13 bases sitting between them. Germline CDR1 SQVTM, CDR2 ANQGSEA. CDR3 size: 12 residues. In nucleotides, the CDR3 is TGCAGCGTGGAGGGGGCACTGGAGACCCAGTACTTC. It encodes CSVEGALETQYF.

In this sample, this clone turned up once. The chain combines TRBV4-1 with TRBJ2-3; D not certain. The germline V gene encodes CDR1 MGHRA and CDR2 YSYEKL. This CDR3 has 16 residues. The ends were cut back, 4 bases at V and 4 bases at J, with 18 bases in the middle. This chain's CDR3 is CASSPLGVRSADTQYF. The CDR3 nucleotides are TGCGCCAGCAGCCCGCTTGGGGTTAGGTCGGCAGATACGCAGTATTTT.

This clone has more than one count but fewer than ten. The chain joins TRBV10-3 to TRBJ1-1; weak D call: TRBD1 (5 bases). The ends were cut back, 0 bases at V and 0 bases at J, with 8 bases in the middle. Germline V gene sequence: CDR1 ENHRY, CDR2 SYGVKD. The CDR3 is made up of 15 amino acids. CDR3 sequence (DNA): TGTGCCATCAGTGAGTCGGGGCAGATGAACACTGAAGCTTTCTTT. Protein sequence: CAISESGQMNTEAFF.

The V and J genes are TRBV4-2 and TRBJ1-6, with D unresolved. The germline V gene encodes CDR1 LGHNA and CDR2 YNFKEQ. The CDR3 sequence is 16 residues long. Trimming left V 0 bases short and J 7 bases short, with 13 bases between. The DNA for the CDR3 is TGTGCCAGCAGCCAAGATCCCGCCTGGGCCAATTCACCCCTCCACTTT. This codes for CASSQDPAWANSPLHF.

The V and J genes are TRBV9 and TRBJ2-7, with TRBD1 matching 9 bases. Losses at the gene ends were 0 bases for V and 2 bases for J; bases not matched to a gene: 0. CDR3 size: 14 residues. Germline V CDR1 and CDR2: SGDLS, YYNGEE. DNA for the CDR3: TGTGCCAGCAGCGTAGGACAGGGGGCCTACGAGCAGTACTTC. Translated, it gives CASSVGQGAYEQYF.

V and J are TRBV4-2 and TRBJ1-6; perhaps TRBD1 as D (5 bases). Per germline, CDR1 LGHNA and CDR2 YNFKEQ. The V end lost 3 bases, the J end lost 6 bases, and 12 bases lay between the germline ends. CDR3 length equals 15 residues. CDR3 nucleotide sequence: TGTGCCAGCAGCCAGGTAGGGGAGATTAATTCACCCCTCCACTTT. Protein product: CASSQVGEINSPLHF.

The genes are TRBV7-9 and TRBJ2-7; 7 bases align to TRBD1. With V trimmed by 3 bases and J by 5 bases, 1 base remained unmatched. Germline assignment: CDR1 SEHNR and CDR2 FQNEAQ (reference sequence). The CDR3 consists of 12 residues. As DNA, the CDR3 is TGTGCCAGCAGCTTCGGACAGGACGAGCAGTACTTC. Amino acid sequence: CASSFGQDEQYF.

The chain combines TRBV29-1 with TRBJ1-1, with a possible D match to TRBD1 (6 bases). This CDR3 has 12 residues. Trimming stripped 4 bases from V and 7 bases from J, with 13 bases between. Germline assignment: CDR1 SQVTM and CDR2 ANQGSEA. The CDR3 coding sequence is TGCAGCGTTGTGGCGGGGGCGGTTGAAGCTTTCTTT. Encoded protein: CSVVAGAVEAFF.

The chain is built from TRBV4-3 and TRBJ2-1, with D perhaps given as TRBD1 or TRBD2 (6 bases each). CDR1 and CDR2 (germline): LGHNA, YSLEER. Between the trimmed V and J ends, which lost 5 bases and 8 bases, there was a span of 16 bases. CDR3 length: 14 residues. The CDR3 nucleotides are TGCGCCAGCAGCTTCGAGGGGGGTCATGATGAGCAGTTCTTC. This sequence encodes CASSFEGGHDEQFF.

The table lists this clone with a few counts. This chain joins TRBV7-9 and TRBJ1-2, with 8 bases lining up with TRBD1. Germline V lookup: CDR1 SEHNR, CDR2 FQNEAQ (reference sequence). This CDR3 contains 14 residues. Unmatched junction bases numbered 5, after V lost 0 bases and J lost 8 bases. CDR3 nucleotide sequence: TGTGCCAGCAGCTTAGCTGGGACAGGTGGGGGCTACACCTTC. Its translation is CASSLAGTGGGYTF.

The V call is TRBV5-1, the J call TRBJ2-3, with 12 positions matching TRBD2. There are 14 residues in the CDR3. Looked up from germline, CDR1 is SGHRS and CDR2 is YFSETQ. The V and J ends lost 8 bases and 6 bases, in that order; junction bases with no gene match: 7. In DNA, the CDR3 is TGCGCCAGTGGCCTAGCGGGGGGGCCCGATACGCAGTATTTT. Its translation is CASGLAGGPDTQYF.

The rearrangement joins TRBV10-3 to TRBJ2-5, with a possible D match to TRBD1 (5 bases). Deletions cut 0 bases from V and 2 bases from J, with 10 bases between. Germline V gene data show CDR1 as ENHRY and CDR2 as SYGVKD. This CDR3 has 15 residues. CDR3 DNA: TGTGCCATCAGTGAGTCGAGGCAGGGTCAAGAGACCCAGTACTTC. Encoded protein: CAISESRQGQETQYF.

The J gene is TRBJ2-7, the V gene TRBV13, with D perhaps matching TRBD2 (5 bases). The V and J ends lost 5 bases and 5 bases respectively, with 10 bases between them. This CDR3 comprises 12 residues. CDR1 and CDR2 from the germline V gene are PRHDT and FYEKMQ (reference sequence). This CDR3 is CASSPLGDEQYF. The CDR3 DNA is TGTGCCAGCAGCCCGCTCGGGGACGAGCAGTACTTC. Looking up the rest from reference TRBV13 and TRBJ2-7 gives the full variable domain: AAGVIQSPRHLIKEKRETATLKCYPIPRHDTVYWYQQGPGQDPQFLISFYEKMQSDKGSIPDRFSAQQFSDYHSELNMSSLELGDSALYFCASSPLGDEQYFGPGTRLTVT.

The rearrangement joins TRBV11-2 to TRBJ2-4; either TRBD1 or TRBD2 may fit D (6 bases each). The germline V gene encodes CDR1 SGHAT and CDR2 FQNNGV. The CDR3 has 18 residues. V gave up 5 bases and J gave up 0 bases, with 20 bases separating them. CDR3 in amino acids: CASSPGGAGSQAKNIQYF. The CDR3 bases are TGTGCCAGCAGCCCCGGGGGCGCCGGATCTCAAGCCAAAAACATTCAGTACTTC.

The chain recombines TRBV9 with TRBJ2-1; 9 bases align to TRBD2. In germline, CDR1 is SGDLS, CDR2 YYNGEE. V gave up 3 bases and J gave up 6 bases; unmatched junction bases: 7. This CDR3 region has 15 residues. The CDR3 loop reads CASSGASGVTNEQFF. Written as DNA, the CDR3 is TGTGCCAGCAGCGGGGCTAGCGGGGTTACCAATGAGCAGTTCTTC.

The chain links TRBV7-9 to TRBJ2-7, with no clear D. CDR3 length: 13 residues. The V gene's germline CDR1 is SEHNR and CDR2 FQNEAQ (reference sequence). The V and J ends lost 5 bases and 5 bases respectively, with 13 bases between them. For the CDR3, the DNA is TGTGCCAGCAGCGAATGGACCGCCAACGAGCAGTACTTC. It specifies CASSEWTANEQYF.